A single sample is the source of the 21 T cell receptor beta chains below, sequenced in a study of blood T cell repertoires in COVID-19. Using immunoSEQ multiplex PCR, the repertoire was profiled, and TCRdb retains in-frame clones only, with some absent. There are about 400,000 clones in the sample; around 87% occur only once, and around 3% lies in the top ten. Sequenced input: peripheral blood. Every receptor here comes from a human donor in a cohort sampled during active COVID-19.

This chain uses TRBV9 with TRBJ2-7, with TRBD2 as a possible D gene (6 bases). The CDR3 runs to 17 residues. The germline V gene encodes CDR1 SGDLS and CDR2 YYNGEE. With 1 base removed from V and 4 bases from J, the gap between germline ends came to 21 bases. In nucleotides, the CDR3 is TGTGCCAGCAGCGTACTCCCGTATGGTGAGCGGGCGTACGAGCAGTACTTC. It translates to CASSVLPYGERAYEQYF.

The V and J genes are TRBV18 and TRBJ1-5; TRBD1 is a possible D gene (5 bases). The CDR3 spans 16 residues. The germline CDR1 and CDR2 sequences are KGHSH and LQKENI. Trimming left V 1 base short and J 6 bases short, with 16 bases between. This CDR3 reads CASSPQSGGGGQPQHF. The CDR3 DNA follows: TGTGCCAGCTCACCACAATCCGGGGGAGGAGGTCAGCCCCAGCATTTT. The variable domain in full, with the rest retrieved from reference TRBV18 and TRBJ1-5, is NAGVMQNPRHLVRRRGQEARLRCSPMKGHSHVYWYRQLPEEGLKFMVYLQKENIIDESGMPKERFSAEFPKEGPSILRIQQVVRGDSAAYFCASSPQSGGGGQPQHFGDGTRLSIL.

The chain combines TRBV27 with TRBJ2-7, with TRBD2 identical over 12 bases. Losses at the gene ends were 4 bases for V and 3 bases for J; bases not matched to a gene: 7. CDR3 length: 16 amino acids. Germline CDR1 MNHEY, CDR2 SMNVEV (reference sequence). The CDR3 sequence: CASSSPSGLAGYEQYF. CDR3 nucleotide sequence: TGTGCCAGCAGTTCACCCTCGGGACTAGCGGGCTACGAGCAGTACTTC.

This clone was seen once. The chain combines TRBV30 with TRBJ1-5; no clear D. Per the germline V gene, CDR1 is GTSNPN and CDR2 is SVGIG (reference sequence). This CDR3 is 13 amino acids long. V was clipped by 2 bases and J by 4 bases, with 9 bases between them. For the CDR3, the DNA is TGTGCCTGGAGTAGCTCACGTAATCAGCCCCAGCATTTT. Protein sequence: CAWSSSRNQPQHF. The full variable domain, completed using reference TRBV30 and TRBJ1-5, is SQTIHQWPATLVQPVGSPLSLECTVEGTSNPNLYWYRQAAGRGLQLLFYSVGIGQISSEVPQNLSASRPQDRQFILSSKKLLLSDSGFYLCAWSSSRNQPQHFGDGTRLSIL.

Here the CDR3 DNA reads TGCAGTGCTAGTCGACAGGGGGGTTTCACTGAAGCTTTCTTT. Residues: CSASRQGGFTEAFF. V gene TRBV20-1 combines with J gene TRBJ1-1, with 9 bases that match TRBD1. The V segment lost 3 bases and the J segment 4 bases; nucleotides outside the gene matches: 6. CDR1 is DFQATT and CDR2 is SNEGSKA in the germline V gene (reference sequence). The CDR3 sequence is 14 residues long.

The chain is built from TRBV29-1 and TRBJ2-2; a weak D match, TRBD1 (5 bases). The CDR3 is 13 amino acids. V was cut by 5 bases and J by 6 bases, with 13 bases left in between. CDR1 SQVTM and CDR2 ANQGSEA come from the germline V gene. The CDR3 sequence: CSVTQGWAGELFF. DNA of the CDR3: TGCAGCGTTACCCAGGGTTGGGCCGGGGAGCTGTTTTTT.

The V and J genes are TRBV18 and TRBJ1-2; 8 bases agree with TRBD1. Germline CDR1 KGHSH, CDR2 LQKENI. The CDR3 runs 17 residues. V was clipped by 4 bases and J by 7 bases; unmatched bases: 17. The CDR3 bases are TGTGCCAGCTCACTGGACAGGGAAGGTGCCCTCCCCTTTGGCTACACCTTC. Amino acid sequence: CASSLDREGALPFGYTF.

The chain carries TRBV5-1 and TRBJ2-7, with TRBD2 as a possible D gene (5 bases). The CDR3 is made up of 13 amino acids. The germline V gene has CDR1 SGHRS and CDR2 YFSETQ. V was shortened by 0 bases and J by 6 bases, with 10 bases between the two germline ends. CDR3 nucleotide sequence: TGCGCCAGCAGCTTGGAACTCGGAGGCGAGCAGTACTTC. It translates to CASSLELGGEQYF.

CDR3 in amino acids: CASSRAGGQETQYF. The DNA for the CDR3 is TGTGCCAGCAGCCGAGCGGGGGGGCAAGAGACCCAGTACTTC. The J gene is TRBJ2-5, the V gene TRBV3-1 (or the pseudogene TRBV3-2), with TRBD2 matching over 10 bases. This CDR3 region has 14 residues. V gave up 4 bases and J gave up 2 bases; unmatched junction bases: 1. Germline lookup yields CDR1 LGHDT and CDR2 YNNKEL (reference sequence).

The chain carries TRBV5-1 and TRBJ1-5; D call uncertain. CDR3 length equals 15 residues. Germline V gene sequence: CDR1 SGHRS, CDR2 YFSETQ. The V gene lost 3 bases and the J gene lost 0 bases, with 10 bases spanning the gap. This chain's CDR3 is CASSWRANSNQPQHF. In nucleotides, the CDR3 is TGCGCCAGCAGCTGGAGGGCCAATAGCAATCAGCCCCAGCATTTT.

CDR3 sequence (DNA): TGTGCCAGCAGCTTTTGGGGGCAAGGAAACACCATATATTTT. It encodes CASSFWGQGNTIYF. This sequence joins TRBV7-2 and TRBJ1-3; D perhaps matches TRBD1 (6 bases). This CDR3 contains 14 residues. The ends were cut back, 3 bases at V and 4 bases at J, with 10 bases in the middle. Germline CDR1 reads SGHTA; CDR2 reads FQGNSA. Filled out from reference TRBV7-2 and TRBJ1-3, the complete variable domain reads GAGVSQSPSNKVTEKGKDVELRCDPISGHTALYWYRQSLGQGLEFLIYFQGNSAPDKSGLPSDRFSAERTGGSVSTLTIQRTQQEDSAVYLCASSFWGQGNTIYFGEGSWLTVV.

This clone was observed once. The chain carries TRBV27 and TRBJ2-7; possibly TRBD1 for D (5 bases). Trimming took 8 bases from V and 5 from J, leaving 22 bases between them. Germline CDR1 reads MNHEY; CDR2 reads SMNVEV (reference sequence). CDR3 length: 15 amino acids. The CDR3 nucleotides are TGTGCCAGCGGGGCGATCTGGCTCGGTCCTGACGAGCAGTACTTC. Translation: CASGAIWLGPDEQYF.

The chain carries TRBV5-1 and TRBJ2-3; TRBD2 matches 11 bases. From germline, CDR1 is SGHRS and CDR2 YFSETQ. The CDR3 has 16 amino acids. The V and J ends lost 3 bases and 1 base, in that order; junction bases with no gene match: 4. CDR3 coding DNA: TGCGCCAGCAGCTCCTCACTAGCGGGGGGCACAGATACGCAGTATTTT. This sequence encodes CASSSSLAGGTDTQYF. Full variable domain (rest looked up from reference TRBV5-1 and TRBJ2-3): KAGVTQTPRYLIKTRGQQVTLSCSPISGHRSVSWYQQTPGQGLQFLFEYFSETQRNKGNFPGRFSGRQFSNSRSEMNVSTLELGDSALYLCASSSSLAGGTDTQYFGPGTRLTVL.

The gene calls are TRBV28 and TRBJ1-5, with D possibly TRBD1 on 5 matching bases. CDR3 size: 16 residues. The V gene lost 3 bases and the J gene lost 2 bases, with 14 bases spanning the gap. Germline V gene sequence: CDR1 MDHEN, CDR2 SYDVKM. The CDR3 DNA reads as TGTGCCAGCAGTTTGGGGCCGGGCAGGGGCAATCAGCCCCAGCATTTT. Translating gives CASSLGPGRGNQPQHF. Full variable domain (remainder filled in from reference TRBV28 and TRBJ1-5): DVKVTQSSRYLVKRTGEKVFLECVQDMDHENMFWYRQDPGLGLRLIYFSYDVKMKEKGDIPEGYSVSREKKERFSLILESASTNQTSMYLCASSLGPGRGNQPQHFGDGTRLSIL.

Concerning this clone itself: This sample also contains other DNA sequences that code for the same CDR3. The CDR3 protein is CATSRDRNTEAFF. CDR3 DNA sequence: TGTGCCACCAGCAGAGATAGGAACACTGAAGCTTTCTTT. The chain joins TRBV15 to TRBJ1-1; D call uncertain. CDR3 length: 13 residues. The germline V and J ends were trimmed by 0 bases and 1 base, with 3 bases remaining between them. CDR1 LNHNV and CDR2 YYDKDF come from the germline V gene (reference sequence).

The genes are TRBV5-4 and TRBJ2-2, with D tentatively TRBD2 (7 bases). Germline CDR1 and CDR2: SGHNT and YYREEE (reference sequence). There are 15 residues in the CDR3. With 0 bases removed from V and 8 bases from J, the gap between germline ends came to 14 bases. CDR3 sequence reads: CASSLEAGQWGELFF. The CDR3 DNA sequence: TGTGCCAGCAGCTTGGAAGCGGGACAATGGGGGGAGCTGTTTTTT.

The chain is built from TRBV6-1 and TRBJ1-2, with 8 bases matching TRBD1. Germline V CDR1 and CDR2: MNHNS, SASEGT. The CDR3 runs to 14 residues. The trim removed 3 bases at V and 8 bases at J, leaving 8 bases unmatched. CDR3: CASSDRGRTGGYTF. The CDR3, as DNA: TGTGCCAGCAGTGACAGGGGGCGCACGGGCGGCTACACCTTC.

The chain combines TRBV24-1 with TRBJ1-1; unclear D gene. The germline V gene has CDR1 KGHDR and CDR2 SFDVKD. The CDR3 loop spans 13 amino acids. V lost 4 bases and J 1 base, leaving 6 bases between the germline ends. CDR3 nucleotide sequence: TGTGCCACCAGTGACAGACAGAACACTGAAGCTTTCTTT. Protein sequence: CATSDRQNTEAFF.

V usage is TRBV28 and J usage is TRBJ2-2; TRBD2 matches at 14 bases. There are 17 residues in the CDR3. Unmatched junction bases numbered 7, after V lost 3 bases and J lost 7 bases. The germline V gene encodes CDR1 MDHEN and CDR2 SYDVKM. The CDR3 protein is CASSLTSGRARVGELFF. For the CDR3, the DNA is TGTGCCAGCAGTTTGACTAGCGGGAGGGCCAGGGTCGGGGAGCTGTTTTTT.

The rearrangement links TRBV5-4 to TRBJ2-1, with TRBD1 as a possible D gene (5 bases). The CDR3 spans 15 residues. CDR1 SGHNT and CDR2 YYREEE come from the germline V gene (reference sequence). V gave up 5 bases and J gave up 4 bases, with 16 bases separating them. CDR3 nucleotide sequence: TGTGCCAGCAGTCCCCTCAATCAGGGTTACAATGAGCAGTTCTTC. It encodes CASSPLNQGYNEQFF.

V usage is TRBV10-2 and J usage is TRBJ2-1; D might be TRBD2 (7 bases). The CDR3 totals 14 residues. The V end was cut by 10 bases, the J end by 7 bases, with 20 bases between. The germline CDR1 and CDR2 sequences are WSHSY and SAAADI. The CDR3: CATLHLGGQNEQFF. CDR3 in DNA: TGCGCCACCCTTCACCTCGGGGGGCAAAATGAGCAGTTCTTC.